These T cell receptor beta chains were read from a single sample in a study of blood T cell repertoires in COVID-19. The protocol was immunoSEQ multiplex PCR, while the TCRdb copy is restricted to in-frame clones and leaves out a portion. The table has some 53,000 clones, 90% seen once. Sequencing used peripheral blood. The receptors were sampled from a human donor in a cohort sampled during active COVID-19. Each CDR3 is given with its conserved first and last residue. The order of the fields is CDR3 length, V gene, clone size, J gene, CDR3 protein. A row's size may be missing; if present it is once, few, many or a size class.

>17|TRBV27|.|TRBJ1-2
CASSLSRRGQGIGGYTF
>15|TRBV6-2/TRBV6-3|once|TRBJ2-1
CASNPLAGVYNEQFF
>13|TRBV4-2|.|TRBJ1-4
CASSRDREEKLFF
>16|TRBV10-3|.|TRBJ2-1
CATMGTGPSSYNEQFF
>17|TRBV15|.|TRBJ1-5
CATSRETEDLSNQPQHF
>13|TRBV27|once|TRBJ1-1
CASSLSRNTEAFF
>14|TRBV5-4|.|TRBJ2-1
CASSFRTSRVEQFF
>16|TRBV19|.|TRBJ2-3
CASRRLAGGSTDTQYF
>15|TRBV7-8|.|TRBJ2-7
CASSNPLRGAGEQYF
>16|TRBV28|.|TRBJ1-6
CASSYTTGRWNSPLHF
>11|TRBV6-5|.|TRBJ2-7
CASRTAYEQYF
>15|TRBV6-6|few|TRBJ1-5
CASRDRGLTGQPQHF
>15|TRBV24-1|.|TRBJ2-7
CATTCVVPHSYEQYF
>15|TRBV4-1|.|TRBJ2-7
CASSLPGGGAYEQYF
>16|TRBV28|.|TRBJ2-5
CASSGPGTGTGETQYF
>16|TRBV6-1|once|TRBJ1-4
CASSALRGGNNEKLFF
>16|TRBV27|.|TRBJ1-3
CASSLNPLASGNTIYF
>13|TRBV5-1|.|TRBJ1-2
CASSGGNNYGYTF
>16|TRBV28|.|TRBJ2-7
CASSPTGLAGYYEQYF
>11|TRBV24-1|.|TRBJ2-3
CATAGLDTQYF
>13|TRBV30|.|TRBJ2-1
CAWSLINKNEQFF
>15|TRBV7-3|.|TRBJ2-5
CASSRDRGSQETQYF
>15|TRBV6-5|.|TRBJ1-4
CASRANRPQVGKLFF
>14|TRBV9|.|TRBJ2-7
CASSLGNRRAEQYF
>14|TRBV18|once|TRBJ2-7
CASSPPPGTYEQYF
>16|TRBV11-2|.|TRBJ2-3
CASSSDRDRETDTQYF
>14|TRBV29-1|.|TRBJ2-1
CSAAVLSSYNEQFF
>15|TRBV2|.|TRBJ2-2
CASSEVQGVAGELFF
>15|TRBV7-9|few|TRBJ1-1
CASSRLEGQTSEAFF
>17|TRBV11-2|.|TRBJ2-3
CASSYKGGEGPTDTQYF
>15|TRBV7-9|.|TRBJ2-3
CASSPWSGDTDTQYF
>14|TRBV6-5|once|TRBJ2-3
CASTGGTRSDTQYF
>16|TRBV5-4|few|TRBJ2-2
CASSPYGGAGTGELFF